The sequence of this TCR beta chain was determined in a study of T cells expressing NK-cell markers. TCRdb re-called the 5' RACE reads and catalogs CDR3 proteins one per entry, DNA excluded. The specimen's table records 550,000 to 600,000 distinct CDR3 sequences. The CDR3 totals 15 residues. From germline, CDR1 is DFQATT and CDR2 SNEGSKA (reference sequence). Sequences were obtained from blood T cells: a sorted CD56 or NKG2C T cell subset, CD4+ or CD8+ T cells, or bulk PBMC T cells (not recorded which). The receptor was derived from a man between 18 and 29 years old in good health. This chain connects TRBV20-1 to TRBJ2-3; the D gene TCRdb calls, TRBD2, cannot be checked with no DNA. CDR3 in amino acids: CSALPTSGSTDTQYF.